Listed below are T cell receptor beta chains from one sample, sequenced in a study of T cells after yellow fever vaccination. TCRdb re-called the 5' RACE reads through MiXCR, storing one row per CDR3 protein. The table shows roughly 330,000 distinct CDR3 sequences, with around 3.9% occurring only once. Sequenced material: PBMCs, taken 5 days after the yellow fever booster vaccination. These receptors were collected from a man aged 18 to 30 who received the YFV17D yellow fever vaccine. CDR3s include the opening cysteine and the closing phenylalanine or tryptophan. Size tells how often a clone was seen (once, few, many) or the class of an expanded clone, and some rows leave it out.

many	TRBJ2-5	TRBV5-4	CASSLASGGSETQYF
-	TRBJ2-5	TRBV7-2	CASSSPGFQETQYF
-	TRBJ2-1	TRBV30	CAWSLLRVQGWYEQFF
-	TRBJ2-1	TRBV7-2	CASRGAIYNEQFF
-	TRBJ1-5	TRBV6-2/TRBV6-3	CASIRDGREGEQPQHF
-	TRBJ1-5	TRBV20-1	CSAYDGNNQPQHF
-	TRBJ1-1	TRBV12-3/TRBV12-4	CASSSSSGHTEAFF
-	TRBJ2-3	TRBV20-1	CSARDMRGTHRTQYF
many	TRBJ1-1	TRBV29-1	CSVVKGGTEAFF
few	TRBJ1-4	TRBV7-2	CASSLNSYEKLFF
-	TRBJ2-3	TRBV6-6	CASSPGVSGGFTDTQYF
-	TRBJ2-7	TRBV30	CAWRFGLAGVGEQYF
-	TRBJ1-2	TRBV7-9	CASSEGYYGYTF
few	TRBJ2-6	TRBV6-2/TRBV6-3	CASSYSILDISGANVLTF
few	TRBJ1-2	TRBV29-1	CSVPGLGGRYTF
few	TRBJ1-1	TRBV4-2	CASSRIGVPVPEAFF
-	TRBJ2-1	TRBV7-2	CASSAPDRHNEQFF
few	TRBJ1-2	TRBV4-1	CASSQEERGYGYTF
-	TRBJ1-3	TRBV27	CASSYNTGSGNTIYF
-	TRBJ1-5	TRBV18	CASSPPGQGRGNQPQHF